This T cell receptor beta chain derives from a study of blood T cell repertoires in COVID-19. For the study at large: Spain, Italy and the United States supplied samples that represented acute and convalescent COVID-19. T cells, B-cell-depleted T cells, or PBMCs supplied cDNA or gDNA.

Per the authors' pipeline: The authors estimated nucleated cell counts from reference gene primer amplification. TCRdb keeps only in-frame clones here, not all; method: immunoSEQ multiplex PCR. That table furnishes V, J and clone size, whereas the DNA furnished D and trimming. The table includes approximately 300,000 clones, 70% to 90% detected once. The V segment lost 4 bases and the J segment 6 bases; nucleotides outside the gene matches: 8. The germline gives CDR1 WSHSY, CDR2 SAAADI. The CDR3 extends over 15 amino acids. Specimen: peripheral blood. This sequence joins TRBV10-2 and TRBJ2-7; 11 nucleotides align to TRBD2. The source is a woman in her 50s with active or convalescent COVID-19. Here the CDR3 DNA reads TGCGCCAGCAGTGGTAGACTAGCGGGGACATCCGAGCAGTACTTC. Protein: CASSGRLAGTSEQYF.